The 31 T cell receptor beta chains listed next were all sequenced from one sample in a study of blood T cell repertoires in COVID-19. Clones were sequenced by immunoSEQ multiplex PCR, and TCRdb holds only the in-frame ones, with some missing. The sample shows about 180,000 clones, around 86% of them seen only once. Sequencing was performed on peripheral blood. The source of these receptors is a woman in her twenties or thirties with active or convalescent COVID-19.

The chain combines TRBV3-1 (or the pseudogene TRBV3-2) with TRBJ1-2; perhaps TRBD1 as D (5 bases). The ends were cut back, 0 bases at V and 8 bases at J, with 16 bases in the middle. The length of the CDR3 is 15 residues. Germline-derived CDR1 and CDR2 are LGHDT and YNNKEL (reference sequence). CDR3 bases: TGTGCCAGCAGCCAAGAAGGGGCGAGGTTGAGGGGCTACACCTTC. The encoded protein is CASSQEGARLRGYTF.

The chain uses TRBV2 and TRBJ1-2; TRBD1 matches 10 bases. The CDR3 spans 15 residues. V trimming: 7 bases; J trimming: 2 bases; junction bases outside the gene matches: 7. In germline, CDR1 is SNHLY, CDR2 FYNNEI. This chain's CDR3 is CASTGQGIQNYGYTF. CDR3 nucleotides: TGTGCCAGCACGGGACAGGGGATCCAAAACTATGGCTACACCTTC.

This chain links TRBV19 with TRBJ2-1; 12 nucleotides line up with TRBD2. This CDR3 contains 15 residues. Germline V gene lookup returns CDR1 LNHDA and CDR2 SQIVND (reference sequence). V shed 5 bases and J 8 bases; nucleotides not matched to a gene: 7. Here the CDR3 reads CASSPGTSGLYEQFF. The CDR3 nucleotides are TGTGCCAGTAGTCCAGGGACTAGCGGGCTTTATGAGCAGTTCTTC.

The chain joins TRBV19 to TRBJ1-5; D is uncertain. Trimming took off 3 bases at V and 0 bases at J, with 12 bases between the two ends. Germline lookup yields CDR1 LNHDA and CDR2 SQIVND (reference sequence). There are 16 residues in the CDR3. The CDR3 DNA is TGTGCCAGTAGTATCTATGGTGTCGGTAGCAATCAGCCCCAGCATTTT. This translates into CASSIYGVGSNQPQHF.

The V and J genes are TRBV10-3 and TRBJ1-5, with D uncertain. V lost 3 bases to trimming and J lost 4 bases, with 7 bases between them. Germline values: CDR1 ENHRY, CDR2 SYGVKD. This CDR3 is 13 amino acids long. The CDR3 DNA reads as TGTGCCATCAGTGACAGGCGAAATCAGCCCCAGCATTTT. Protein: CAISDRRNQPQHF.

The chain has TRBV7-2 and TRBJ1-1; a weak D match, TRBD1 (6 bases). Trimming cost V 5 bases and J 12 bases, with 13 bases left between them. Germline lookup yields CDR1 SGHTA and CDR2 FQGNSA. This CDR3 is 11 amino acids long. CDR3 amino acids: CASSQTGESFF. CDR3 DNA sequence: TGTGCCAGCAGCCAGACAGGAGAGTCTTTCTTT.

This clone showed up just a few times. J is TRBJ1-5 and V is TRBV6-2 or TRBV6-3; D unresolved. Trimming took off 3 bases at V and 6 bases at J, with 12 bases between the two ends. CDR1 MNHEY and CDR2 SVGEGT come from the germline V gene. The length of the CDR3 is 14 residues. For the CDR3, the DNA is TGTGCCAGCAGTTATTACGGGTCCGGTCAGCCCCAGCATTTT. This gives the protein CASSYYGSGQPQHF.

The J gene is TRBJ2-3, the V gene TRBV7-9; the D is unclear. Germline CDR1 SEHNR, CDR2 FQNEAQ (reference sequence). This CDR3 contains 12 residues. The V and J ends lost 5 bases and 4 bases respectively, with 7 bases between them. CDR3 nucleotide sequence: TGTGCCAGCAGCGGAGAGGCAGATACGCAGTATTTT. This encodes CASSGEADTQYF.

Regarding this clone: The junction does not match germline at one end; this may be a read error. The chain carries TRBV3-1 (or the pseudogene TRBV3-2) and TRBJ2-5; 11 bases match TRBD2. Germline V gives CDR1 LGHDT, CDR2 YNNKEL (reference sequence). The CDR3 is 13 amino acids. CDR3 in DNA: TGTGCCAGCAGCCTCGGACTAGCGGGCGGGGGCCACTTC. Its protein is CASSLGLAGGGHF.

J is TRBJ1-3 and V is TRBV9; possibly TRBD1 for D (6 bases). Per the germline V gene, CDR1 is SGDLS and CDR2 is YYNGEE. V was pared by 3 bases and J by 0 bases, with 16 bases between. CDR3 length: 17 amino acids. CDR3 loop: CASSAQDSRHSGNTIYF. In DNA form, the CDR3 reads TGTGCCAGCAGCGCCCAGGACAGCCGACACTCTGGAAACACCATATATTTT.

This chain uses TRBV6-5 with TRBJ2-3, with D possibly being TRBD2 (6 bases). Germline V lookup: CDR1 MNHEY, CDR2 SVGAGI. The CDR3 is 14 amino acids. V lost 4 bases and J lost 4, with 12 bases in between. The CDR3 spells CASSWGVASDTQYF. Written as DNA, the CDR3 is TGTGCCAGCAGTTGGGGGGTTGCTTCAGATACGCAGTATTTT.

The chain's CDR3 is CAISNPGLAGKNEQFF. The CDR3 DNA sequence: TGTGCCATCAGTAACCCGGGACTAGCGGGAAAGAATGAGCAGTTCTTC. The chain is built from TRBV10-3 and TRBJ2-1; 13 nucleotides line up with TRBD2. The V segment lost 5 bases and the J segment 7 bases; nucleotides outside the gene matches: 8. Per germline, CDR1 ENHRY and CDR2 SYGVKD. This CDR3 is built from 16 residues.

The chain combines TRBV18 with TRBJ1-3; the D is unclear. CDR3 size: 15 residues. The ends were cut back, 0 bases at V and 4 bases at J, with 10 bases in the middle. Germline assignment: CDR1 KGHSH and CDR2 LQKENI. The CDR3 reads CASSPPSGSGNTIYF. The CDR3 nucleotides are TGTGCCAGCTCACCACCATCGGGATCCGGAAACACCATATATTTT.

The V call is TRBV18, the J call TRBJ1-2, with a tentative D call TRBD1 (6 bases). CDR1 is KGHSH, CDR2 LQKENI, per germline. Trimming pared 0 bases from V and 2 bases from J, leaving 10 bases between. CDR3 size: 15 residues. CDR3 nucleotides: TGTGCCAGCTCACCACCGGGGGCTTGGAACTATGGCTACACCTTC. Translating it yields CASSPPGAWNYGYTF.

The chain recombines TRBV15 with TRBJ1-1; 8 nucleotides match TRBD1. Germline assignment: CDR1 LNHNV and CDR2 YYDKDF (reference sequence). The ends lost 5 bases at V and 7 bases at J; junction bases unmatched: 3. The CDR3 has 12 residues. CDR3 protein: CATSPRGLEAFF. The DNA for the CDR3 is TGTGCCACCAGCCCCAGGGGGCTTGAAGCTTTCTTT.

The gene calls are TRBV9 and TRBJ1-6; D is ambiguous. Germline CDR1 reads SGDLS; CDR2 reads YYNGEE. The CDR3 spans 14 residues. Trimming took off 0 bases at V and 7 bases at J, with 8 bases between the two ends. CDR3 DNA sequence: TGTGCCAGCAGCGTAGCACACGCCAATTCACCCCTCCACTTT. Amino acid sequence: CASSVAHANSPLHF.

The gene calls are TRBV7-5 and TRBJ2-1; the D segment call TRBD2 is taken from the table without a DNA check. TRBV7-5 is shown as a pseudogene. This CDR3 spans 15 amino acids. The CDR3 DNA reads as TGTGCCAGAAGCTTAGCCGGAACTAGCGACAATGAGCAGTTCTTC. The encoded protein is CARSLAGTSDNEQFF.

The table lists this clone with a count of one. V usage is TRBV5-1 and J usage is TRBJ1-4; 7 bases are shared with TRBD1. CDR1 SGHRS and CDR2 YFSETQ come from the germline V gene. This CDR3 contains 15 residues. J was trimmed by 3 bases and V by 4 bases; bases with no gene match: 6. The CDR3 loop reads CASSKGGTANEKLFF. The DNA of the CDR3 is TGCGCCAGCAGCAAAGGGGGCACGGCTAATGAAAAACTGTTTTTT.

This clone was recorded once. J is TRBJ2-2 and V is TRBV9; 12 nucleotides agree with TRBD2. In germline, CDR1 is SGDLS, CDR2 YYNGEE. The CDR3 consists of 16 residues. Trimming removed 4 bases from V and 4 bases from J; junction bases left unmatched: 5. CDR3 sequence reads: CASSPRLAGVTGELFF. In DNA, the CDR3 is TGTGCCAGCAGCCCCAGACTAGCGGGAGTCACCGGGGAGCTGTTTTTT.

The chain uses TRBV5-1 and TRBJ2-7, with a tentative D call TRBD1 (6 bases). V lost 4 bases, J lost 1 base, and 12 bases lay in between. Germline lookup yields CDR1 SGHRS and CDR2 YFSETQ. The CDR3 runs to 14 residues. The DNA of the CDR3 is TGCGCCAGCAGCATCGAACAGGGTTCCTACGAGCAGTACTTC. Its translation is CASSIEQGSYEQYF.

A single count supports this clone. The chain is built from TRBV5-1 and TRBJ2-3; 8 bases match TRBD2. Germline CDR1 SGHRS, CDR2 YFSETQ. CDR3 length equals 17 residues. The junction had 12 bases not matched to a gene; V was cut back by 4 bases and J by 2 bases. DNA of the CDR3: TGCGCCAGCAGCCATTGGATAGCGGGGAACCCCACAGATACGCAGTATTTT. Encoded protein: CASSHWIAGNPTDTQYF.

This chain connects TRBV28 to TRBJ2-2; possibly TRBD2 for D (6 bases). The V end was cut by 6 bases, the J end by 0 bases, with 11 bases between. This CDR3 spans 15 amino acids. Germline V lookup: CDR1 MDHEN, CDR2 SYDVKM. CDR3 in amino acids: CASRTGTSNTGELFF. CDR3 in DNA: TGTGCCAGCAGAACCGGGACTTCGAACACCGGGGAGCTGTTTTTT. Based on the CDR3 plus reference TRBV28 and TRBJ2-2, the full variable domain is DVKVTQSSRYLVKRTGEKVFLECVQDMDHENMFWYRQDPGLGLRLIYFSYDVKMKEKGDIPEGYSVSREKKERFSLILESASTNQTSMYLCASRTGTSNTGELFFGEGSRLTVL.

The CDR3 sequence: CASSLYGTGGNTQYF. CDR3 bases: TGTGCCAGCAGTTTGTATGGGACAGGGGGGAATACGCAGTATTTT. The genes are TRBV28 and TRBJ2-3; 11 positions agree with TRBD1. Germline lookup yields CDR1 MDHEN and CDR2 SYDVKM. The CDR3 runs 15 residues. The trim removed 3 bases at V and 7 bases at J, leaving 6 bases unmatched.

The CDR3 DNA reads TGTGCCAGCAGGGAGGATCCTGGCCCCAACTATGGCTACACCTTC. It encodes CASREDPGPNYGYTF. This chain joins TRBV21-1 and TRBJ1-2. TRBV21-1 is a pseudogene. The CDR3 runs 15 residues.

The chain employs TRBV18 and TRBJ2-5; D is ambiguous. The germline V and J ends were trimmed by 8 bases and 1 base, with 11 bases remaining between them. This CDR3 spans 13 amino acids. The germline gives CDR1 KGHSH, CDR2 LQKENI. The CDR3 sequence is CASTSSFQETQYF. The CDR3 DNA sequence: TGTGCCAGCACATCTAGTTTCCAAGAGACCCAGTACTTC. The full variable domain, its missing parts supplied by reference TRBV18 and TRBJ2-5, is NAGVMQNPRHLVRRRGQEARLRCSPMKGHSHVYWYRQLPEEGLKFMVYLQKENIIDESGMPKERFSAEFPKEGPSILRIQQVVRGDSAAYFCASTSSFQETQYFGPGTRLLVL.

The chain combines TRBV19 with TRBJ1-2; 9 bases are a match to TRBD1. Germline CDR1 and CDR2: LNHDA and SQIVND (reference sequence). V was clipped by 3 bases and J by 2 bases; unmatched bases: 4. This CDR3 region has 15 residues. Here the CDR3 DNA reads TGTGCCAGTAGTATTCCCGGGACAGGGAACTATGGCTACACCTTC. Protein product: CASSIPGTGNYGYTF.

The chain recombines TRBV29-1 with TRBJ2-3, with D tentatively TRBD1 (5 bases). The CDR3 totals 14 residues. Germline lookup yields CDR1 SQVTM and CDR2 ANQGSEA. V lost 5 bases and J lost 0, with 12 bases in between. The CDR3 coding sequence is TGCAGCGTTCGTACCCAGGGCAGCACAGATACGCAGTATTTT. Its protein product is CSVRTQGSTDTQYF.

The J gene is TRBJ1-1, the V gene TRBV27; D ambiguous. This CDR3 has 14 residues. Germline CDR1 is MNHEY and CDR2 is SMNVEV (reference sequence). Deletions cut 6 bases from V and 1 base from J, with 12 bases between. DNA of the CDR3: TGTGCCAGCAGCCCTCTACCCCCGAACACTGAAGCTTTCTTT. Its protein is CASSPLPPNTEAFF.

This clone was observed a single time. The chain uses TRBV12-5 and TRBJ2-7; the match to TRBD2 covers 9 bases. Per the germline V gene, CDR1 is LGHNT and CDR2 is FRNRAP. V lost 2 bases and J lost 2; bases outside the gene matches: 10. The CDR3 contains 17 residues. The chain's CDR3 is CASGLSPSGRITYEQYF. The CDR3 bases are TGTGCTAGTGGTTTGTCTCCGAGCGGGAGGATAACCTACGAGCAGTACTTC.

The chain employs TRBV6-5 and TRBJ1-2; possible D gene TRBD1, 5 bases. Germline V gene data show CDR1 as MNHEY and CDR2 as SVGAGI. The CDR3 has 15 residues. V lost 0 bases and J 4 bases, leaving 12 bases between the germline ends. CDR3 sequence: CASSYSLTAIYGYTF. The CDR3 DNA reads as TGTGCCAGCAGTTACTCTTTGACAGCAATCTATGGCTACACCTTC.

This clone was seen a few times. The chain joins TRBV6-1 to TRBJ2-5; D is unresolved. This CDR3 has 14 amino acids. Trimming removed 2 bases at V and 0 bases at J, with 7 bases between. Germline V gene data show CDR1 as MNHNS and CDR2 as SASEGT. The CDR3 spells CASSELRDQETQYF. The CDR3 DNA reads TGTGCCAGCAGTGAATTACGAGACCAAGAGACCCAGTACTTC.